The 2 T cell receptor beta chains given below trace back to one sample, sequenced in a study of cytomegalovirus exposure and HLA in healthy donors. The PCR contained 60 Vbeta and 13 Jbeta primers. Repertoires were generated with immunoSEQ multiplex PCR, while TCRdb's copy carries only in-frame clones and drops some. Here the sample table reports tens of thousands of clones. Material for sequencing was PBMCs. The receptor set was obtained from a woman aged 35 to 49 in good health and CMV-seronegative.

The gene calls are TRBV18 and TRBJ1-5; possibly TRBD1 for D (6 bases). CDR3 length: 13 residues. With 4 bases removed from V and 5 bases from J, the gap between germline ends came to 9 bases. From germline, CDR1 is KGHSH and CDR2 LQKENI. The CDR3 nucleotides read TGTGCCAGCTCACGGGACAACGATCAGCCCCAGCATTTT. This translates into CASSRDNDQPQHF. The variable domain in full, completed from reference TRBV18 and TRBJ1-5, reads NAGVMQNPRHLVRRRGQEARLRCSPMKGHSHVYWYRQLPEEGLKFMVYLQKENIIDESGMPKERFSAEFPKEGPSILRIQQVVRGDSAAYFCASSRDNDQPQHFGDGTRLSIL.

This sequence joins TRBV5-4 and TRBJ2-1; 9 positions agree with TRBD1. Germline V CDR1 and CDR2: SGHNT, YYREEE (reference sequence). V shed 3 bases, J shed 8 bases, and the junction held 12 bases outside the gene matches. The CDR3 runs 16 residues. DNA for the CDR3: TGTGCCAGCAGCTCGGTCCGGGACAGGGAAGGCCATGAGCAGTTCTTC. Protein: CASSSVRDREGHEQFF.